This T cell receptor (beta chain) was recovered during a study of T cell responses to AZD1222 COVID-19 vaccine. The method was immunoSEQ multiplex PCR; TCRdb's version includes in-frame clones alone and lacks a portion of them. The sample includes approximately 150,000 clones, nearly 90% seen only once; the top ten take roughly 5.2%. The trim removed 5 bases at V and 4 bases at J, leaving 15 bases unmatched. The CDR3 loop spans 18 amino acids. The germline CDR1 and CDR2 sequences are LNHDA and SQIVND (reference sequence). Study outcomes and limitations: Along spike, vaccine-associated CD4 TCRs were found throughout, with dominance at 160-218 and 743-854. An increase in Spike-specific TCR breadth and depth was observed after two AZD1222 doses. A mostly white British donor set with more females was recruited, and clonal diversity was possibly underestimated. Regions left unmutated in variants are reportedly the target of nearly half of spike-specific TCRs.

About this clone: Its antigen is as yet unknown.

This TCR derives from an adult who received the MenACWY meningococcal vaccine as a control. Sequenced here: peripheral blood, sampled 28 days after the second dose of the MenACWY control vaccine. The V and J genes are TRBV19 and TRBJ2-1; TRBD2 matches at 9 bases. CDR3 loop: CASSPRTWRGGKYNEQFF. Written as DNA, the CDR3 is TGTGCCAGTAGTCCCCGTACCTGGCGGGGGGGCAAATACAATGAGCAGTTCTTC.